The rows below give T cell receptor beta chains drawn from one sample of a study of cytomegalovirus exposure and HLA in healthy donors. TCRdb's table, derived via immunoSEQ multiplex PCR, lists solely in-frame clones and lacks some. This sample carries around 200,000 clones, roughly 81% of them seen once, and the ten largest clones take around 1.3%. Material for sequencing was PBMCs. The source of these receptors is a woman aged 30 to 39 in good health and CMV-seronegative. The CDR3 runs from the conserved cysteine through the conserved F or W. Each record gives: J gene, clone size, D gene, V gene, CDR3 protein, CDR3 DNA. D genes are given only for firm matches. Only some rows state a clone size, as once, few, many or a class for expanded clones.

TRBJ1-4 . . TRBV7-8 CASSFLTGPANEKLFF TGTGCCAGCAGCTTCCTAACAGGGCCGGCTAATGAAAAACTGTTTTTT
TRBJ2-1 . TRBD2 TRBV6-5 CASRWRGDTTEQFF TGTGCCAGCAGATGGCGGGGGGATACGACTGAGCAGTTCTTC
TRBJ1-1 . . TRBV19 CASSPTGGNTEAFF TGTGCCAGTAGCCCAACGGGGGGGAACACTGAAGCTTTCTTT
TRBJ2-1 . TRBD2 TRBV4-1 CASSQGLAAAYNEQFF TGCGCCAGCAGCCAGGGACTAGCGGCAGCTTACAATGAGCAGTTCTTC
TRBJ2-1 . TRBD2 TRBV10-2 CASSESPSGGADEQFF TGCGCCAGCAGTGAGTCGCCTAGCGGGGGGGCCGATGAGCAGTTCTTC
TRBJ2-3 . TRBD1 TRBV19 CASRTGNSLDTQYF TGTGCCAGTCGGACAGGGAACAGTTTGGATACGCAGTATTTT
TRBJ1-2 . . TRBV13 CASSLGQNGYTF TGTGCCAGCAGCCTAGGACAGAATGGCTACACCTTC
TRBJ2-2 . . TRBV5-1 CASSLGGQPTGELFF TGCGCCAGCAGCTTGGGAGGACAACCCACCGGGGAGCTGTTTTTT
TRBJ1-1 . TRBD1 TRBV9 CASSPTGVTEAFF TGTGCCAGCAGCCCAACAGGGGTCACTGAAGCTTTCTTT
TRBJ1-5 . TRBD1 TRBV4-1 CASSPTGPLNQPQHF TGCGCCAGCAGCCCGACAGGGCCACTCAATCAGCCCCAGCATTTT
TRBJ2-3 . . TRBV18 CASSTSGSDTQYF TGTGCCAGCTCAACATCCGGGTCAGATACGCAGTATTTT
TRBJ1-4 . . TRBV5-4 CASSPGWGGNEKLFF TGTGCCAGCAGCCCCGGCTGGGGGGGGAATGAAAAACTGTTTTTT
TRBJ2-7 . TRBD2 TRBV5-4 CASSLSGSSYEQYF TGTGCCAGCAGCCTTAGCGGGAGCTCCTACGAGCAGTACTTC
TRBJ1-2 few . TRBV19 CASSIRGGRPTDYGYTF TGTGCCAGTAGTATAAGAGGGGGACGTCCTACTGACTATGGCTACACCTTC
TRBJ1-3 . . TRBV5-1 CASSLTQLSGNTIYF TGCGCCAGCAGCTTGACACAGCTCTCTGGAAACACCATATATTTT
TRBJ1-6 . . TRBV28 CASSLGVGERNSPLHF TGTGCCAGCAGTCTTGGGGTCGGGGAGCGCAATTCACCCCTCCACTTT
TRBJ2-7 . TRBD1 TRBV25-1 CASSPGQGNYEQYF TGTGCCAGCAGTCCCGGACAGGGAAACTACGAGCAGTACTTC
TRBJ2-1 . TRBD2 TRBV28 CASSKRGTSGYNEQFF TGTGCCAGCAGCAAACGAGGGACTAGCGGGTACAATGAGCAGTTCTTC
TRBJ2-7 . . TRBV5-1 CASSAGPSYEQYF TGCGCCAGCAGCGCGGGACCCTCCTACGAGCAGTACTTC
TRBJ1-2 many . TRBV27 CASSLSPGQNYGYTF TGTGCCAGCAGTCTATCCCCGGGACAAAACTATGGCTACACCTTC
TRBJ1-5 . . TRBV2 CASSEGQGNQPQHF TGTGCCAGCAGTGAAGGGCAGGGCAATCAGCCCCAGCATTTT
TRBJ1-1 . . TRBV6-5 CASRPQAGRYTEAFF TGTGCCAGCAGACCACAAGCAGGGCGGTACACTGAAGCTTTCTTT
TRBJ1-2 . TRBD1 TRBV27 CASSLGQDYGYTF TGTGCCAGCAGTTTGGGACAGGACTATGGCTACACCTTC
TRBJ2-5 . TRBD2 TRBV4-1 CASSQDIPPGGKTQYF TGCGCCAGCAGCCAAGATATACCCCCGGGAGGGAAGACCCAGTACTTC
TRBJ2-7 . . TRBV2 CASKPRTAYEQYF TGTGCCAGCAAGCCCCGGACAGCCTACGAGCAGTACTTC
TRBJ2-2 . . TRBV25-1 CASSDQPTYTGELFF TGTGCCAGCAGTGACCAACCCACTTACACCGGGGAGCTGTTTTTT
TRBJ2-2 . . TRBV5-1 CASSTVRGGGELFF TGCGCCAGCAGCACAGTCAGGGGCGGCGGGGAGCTGTTTTTT
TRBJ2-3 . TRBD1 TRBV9 CASSQGTGVDTQYF TGTGCCAGCAGTCAGGGGACAGGGGTGGATACGCAGTATTTT
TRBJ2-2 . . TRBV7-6 CASSTGVTGELFF TGTGCCAGCAGCACGGGAGTAACCGGGGAGCTGTTTTTT
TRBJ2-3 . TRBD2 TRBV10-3 CATQLAGDGTDTQYF TGTGCCACCCAACTAGCGGGAGATGGGACAGATACGCAGTATTTT
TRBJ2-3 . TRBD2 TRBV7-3 CASSLTGGAGAQYF TGTGCCAGCAGCTTAACGGGTGGAGCGGGGGCGCAGTATTTT
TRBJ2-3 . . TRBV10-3 CAISARQESTDTQYF TGTGCCATCAGTGCGAGACAGGAGAGCACAGATACGCAGTATTTT
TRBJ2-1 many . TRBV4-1 CASSQVNEQFF TGCGCCAGCAGCCAAGTAAATGAGCAGTTCTTC
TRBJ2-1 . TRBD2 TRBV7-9 CASSFSRTREEVNEQFF TGTGCCAGCAGCTTCTCAAGGACTAGAGAGGAGGTTAATGAGCAGTTCTTC
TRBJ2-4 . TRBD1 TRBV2 CASSGTGKNIQYF TGTGCCAGCAGTGGGACAGGCAAAAACATTCAGTACTTC
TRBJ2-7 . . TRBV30 CAWSETPVQIYEQYF TGTGCCTGGAGTGAGACCCCGGTACAGATCTACGAGCAGTACTTC
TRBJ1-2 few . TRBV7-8 CASSQHTQSGYTF TGTGCCAGCAGCCAGCACACACAGTCCGGCTACACCTTC
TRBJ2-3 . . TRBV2 CASSPGVLASDTQYF TGTGCCAGCAGCCCGGGGGTCCTAGCGTCAGATACGCAGTATTTT
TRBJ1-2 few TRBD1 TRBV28 CASSQNLDRVFRYGYTF TGTGCCAGCAGTCAGAACCTAGACAGGGTCTTTCGCTATGGCTACACCTTC
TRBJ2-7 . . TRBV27 CASSGLESSLYEQYF TGTGCCAGCAGTGGCCTGGAGTCATCACTATACGAGCAGTACTTC
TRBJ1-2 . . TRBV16 CASSQGTPSNGYTF TGTGCCAGCAGCCAAGGGACACCCAGTAATGGCTACACCTTC
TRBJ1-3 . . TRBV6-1 CASSAQQVAGNTIYF TGTGCCAGCAGTGCACAACAGGTCGCTGGAAACACCATATATTTT
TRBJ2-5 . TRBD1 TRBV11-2 CASSLGQGSPGGTQYF TGTGCCAGCAGCTTGGGACAGGGGTCCCCGGGTGGGACCCAGTACTTC
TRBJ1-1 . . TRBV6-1 CASSAMSRGTEAFF TGTGCCAGCAGTGCCATGTCCCGGGGCACTGAAGCTTTCTTT
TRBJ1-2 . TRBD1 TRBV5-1 CASSLGTGDYGYTF TGCGCCAGCAGCTTGGGGACAGGGGACTATGGCTACACCTTC
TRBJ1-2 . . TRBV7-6 CASSQLGLYGYTF TGTGCCAGCAGCCAGCTGGGACTTTATGGCTACACCTTC
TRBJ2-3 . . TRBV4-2 CASSQDGGDTQYF TGTGCCAGCAGCCAAGACGGGGGAGATACGCAGTATTTT
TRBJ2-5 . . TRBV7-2 CASSLGDRTGTQYF TGTGCCAGCAGCTTAGGAGACAGAACAGGGACCCAGTACTTC
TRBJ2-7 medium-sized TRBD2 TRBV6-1 CASSRLAGGSDEQYF TGTGCCAGCAGTAGACTAGCGGGAGGATCCGACGAGCAGTACTTC
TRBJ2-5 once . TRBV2 CASSILAGGRKETQYF TGTGCCAGCAGTATACTAGCTGGGGGTAGAAAAGAGACCCAGTACTTC
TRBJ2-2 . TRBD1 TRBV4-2 CASAKGTGGKTGELFF TGTGCCAGCGCCAAGGGGACAGGGGGCAAAACCGGGGAGCTGTTTTTT
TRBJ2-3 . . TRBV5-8 CASSSEDTQYF TGTGCCAGCAGCTCGGAGGATACGCAGTATTTT
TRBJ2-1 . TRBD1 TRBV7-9 CASSLAGYRGPYNEQFF TGTGCCAGCAGCTTAGCGGGTTATAGGGGGCCGTACAATGAGCAGTTCTTC